This note documents a single T cell receptor beta chain sequence. Assay: immunoSEQ multiplex PCR; the TCRdb copy retains only in-frame clones and omits some. The sample includes some 16,000 clones, around 89% seen only once; the top ten take 10% to 13%. The record originates from a study of blood T cell repertoires in COVID-19. For the study at large: COVID-19 samples, acute and convalescent, were from the United States, Italy and Spain. The cDNA or gDNA used as material had been derived from T cells, B-cell-depleted T cells, or PBMCs.

This TCR came from an elderly man with acute or convalescent COVID-19. The sequenced sample consisted of peripheral blood.

Here the CDR3 DNA reads TGTGCCAGCAGCTTAGAGACATCATCCTCCTACACCTTC. This sequence encodes CASSLETSSSYTF. The chain uses TRBV7-8 and TRBJ1-2; unclear D gene. The V gene lost 1 base and the J gene lost 10 bases, with 13 bases spanning the gap. Germline V gives CDR1 SGHVS, CDR2 FQNEAQ. CDR3 length equals 13 residues.